The present T cell receptor beta chain was sequenced within a study of high-grade serous ovarian cancer treatment subgroups (dated by TCRdb to the early 2020s). Study-wide context: On average, sequencing produced around 14,000 reads and 7,000 or so unique TCR beta rearrangements for each sample. The study profiled TCR beta repertoires in high-grade serous ovarian cancer patients grouped by complete gross resection or neoadjuvant chemotherapy response under a laparoscopic triage algorithm. A cohort of 30 patients was included: about 10 with no residual disease after primary surgery (R0), about 10 who were excellent NACT responders, and about 10 who were poor NACT responders. Each patient contributed one primary tumor and two metastatic tumor samples, giving more than 75 samples in total.

Tumor samples were obtained before definitive surgery or chemotherapy. Genomic DNA was extracted by the MD Anderson Biospecimen Extraction Resource, and TCR sequencing was done by the MD Anderson Cancer Genomics Laboratory. Worth noting for this clone: The antigen it recognizes is unknown. No clone much larger than this one lies a single base away; base qualities are absent.

The 85 to 90 tumor samples underwent high-throughput TCR profiling with ImmunoSEQ. For the original study's pipeline: The repertoire diversity metrics included richness (unique productive sequences), clonality, evenness and relatedness, and the Bhattacharyya coefficient was used to measure similarity between samples. Conclusions stayed consistent in a sensitivity analysis that left out TCRs with fewer than two reads. Not all clones reach the TCRdb copy of this immuneACCESS table, which keeps in-frame sequences only. Checked studies attribute under half of the gap to unresolved V genes and leave the rest unexplained. For V, J and clone size, that table is used; D and trimming come from the DNA. The sample profile shows 10,000 to 12,000 clones; about 70% of them were found once. Over 4% of the sample is taken by the ten largest. Taken from the germline V gene (reference sequence), the CDR1 and CDR2 loops are MNHEY and SMNVEV. The CDR3 spans 10 residues, from the cysteine through the phenylalanine. Solely the CDR3 DNA is kept, with 30 bases framed from the first base. The V and J ends are trimmed by 7 bases and 2 bases, leaving 3 bases between them.

The paper as a whole reports these results and caveats: The TCR repertoire analyses centered on CDR3, leaving CDR1 and CDR2 unanalyzed. Spatial information was not captured by bulk tumor TCR sequencing, so insight into HGSC tumor complexity and diversity was limited. TCR clonal relatedness showed a positive correlation with neoantigen level and a trend toward positive correlation with copy number variation and mutation load from whole-genome sequencing. Repertoire similarity ranging from about 0.11 to 0.8 was observed between tumors from the same patient, whereas almost no similarity was observed between different patients.

Sequenced input: tumor tissue. The receptor's source is a human donor with high-grade serous ovarian cancer. The receptor chain draws on TRBV27 and TRBJ2-7, with no D gene named confidently. The DNA sequence is as follows: TGTGCCAGCACCACCTACGAGCAGTACTTC. Translated, it gives CASTTYEQYF.